This T cell receptor (beta chain) was captured in a study of blood T cell repertoires in COVID-19. The method was immunoSEQ multiplex PCR; TCRdb's version includes in-frame clones alone and lacks a portion of them. This sample carries 180,000 or so clones, around 86% of them seen once, and the ten largest clones take about 0.95%. V lost 4 bases, J lost 4 bases, and 11 bases lay in between. Germline V lookup: CDR1 LGHNT, CDR2 FRNRAP. The CDR3 runs 13 residues. The sample consisted of peripheral blood. The rearrangement uses TRBV12-5 and TRBJ2-7; no clear D. The clonotype was recovered from a young man with acute or convalescent COVID-19. For the CDR3, the DNA is TGTGCTAGTGGTTCCTCCTTGACTTACGAGCAGTACGTC. It yields the protein CASGSSLTYEQYV.